This record concerns one TCR beta chain sequence. This clonotype was seen at least ten times. No antigen is known for it. There are no base qualities to consult, and no much larger clone falls within one base. The TCR beta CDR3 regions were amplified from the RNA transcripts. A first-round RT-PCR of the TCR CDR3 used the HTBI primer set with the Qiagen OneStep RT-PCR kit. Libraries were constructed in a second round of multiplex PCR, after which size selection and purification were carried out. Sequencing of the libraries was done on an Illumina HiSeq2000 using paired-end 100 bp reads. The original methods were these. SOAPnuke was used to process the raw data, removing reads that contained adapters or uncalled bases, had a mean Phred below 15, or lacked an exact match to the constant primer or identifier. COPE v1.2.5 was used to merge the high-quality paired reads, and each unique nucleotide sequence was defined as a clonotype. MiTCR v1.1 was used to align the clonotypes against IMGT TRBV, TRBD and TRBJ reference segments. Only V-J combinations with frequency above 0.0001, covering about 99% of repertoires, were analysed. A TCS score was defined as the ratio of F50 (clonal expansion) to E x V (chaos), with BLOSUM62-based TCRdist applied between CDR3 peptides within each V-J. Welch's t-statistics and random forest reduced 500 to 550 V-J features to 10 to 15, which were used in a naive Bayes classifier (R e1071). TCRdb trimmed public reads at Q25 via fastp, called clones via MiXCR and kept in-frame beta chains. For every CDR3 protein sequence, its rows merge into one entry that carries the most common genes and DNA. Here the V and J calls rest on TCRdb's processing, not on the authors' analysis. Counted in this sample were 500,000 to 550,000 distinct CDR3 sequences; around 21% of them appeared once. The ten most abundant clones make up 26% of the sample.

This record belongs to a study of T cells in Graves' hyperthyroidism and ophthalmopathy (dated by TCRdb to between 2017 and 2020). The study in broad terms: Peripheral blood was sampled at the time of initial diagnosis, prior to any treatment. To identify distinguishing TCR V-J signatures, a discovery cohort of around 100 patients was used, comprising some 45 with Graves' ophthalmopathy and around 60 with stable Graves' hyperthyroidism. An independent validation cohort of under 20 hyperthyroidism patients and 17 patients who later progressed to ophthalmopathy tested prospective prediction of ophthalmopathy. The 75 to 100 discovery patients were divided at random into training and test sets in a 7:3 ratio. In about 6 Graves' hyperthyroidism patients, the study also compared T-cell repertoires from thyroid tissue with T-cell repertoires from blood. Following sampling, methimazole starting at 30 mg daily was given to hyperthyroidism patients, and high-dose intravenous methylprednisolone was given to ophthalmopathy patients. TCR Vbeta CDR3 sequencing of 135 peripheral blood samples (approximately 44 ophthalmopathy, around 80 hyperthyroidism and around 17 progressor patients) is reported in the paper. Beyond this particular receptor, the publication reports: Sample size was not statistically predetermined, and blinding of investigators to group allocation was not performed. A model built on a 13 V-J signature distinguished ophthalmopathy from stable hyperthyroidism, reaching about 89% sensitivity and 81.08% specificity in cross-validation and 80%/75% in testing. In validation, progression to ophthalmopathy was predicted by the model with 70.59% sensitivity and roughly 76% specificity, a median of about 6.8 months before onset. Most expanded thyroid clonotypes (frequency above 0.001) were also found in blood, which suggests that blood repertoires may mirror thyroid immune responses.

Its CDR3 holds 14 amino acids, cysteine through phenylalanine. Only the CDR3 part of the read is kept: 42 bases, read in frame from the first base. Here V drops 2 bases and J drops 4 bases, and the junction holds 3 bases not matched to any gene. CDR1 MNHNS and CDR2 SASEGT were looked up in the germline V gene. Graves' hyperthyroidism was defined as stable when no progression to ophthalmopathy occurred over 18 months of follow-up. Hyperthyroidism patients were newly diagnosed, with disease duration under 2 months, and aged 18 to 65 years. Any patient with an uncontrolled infection, another autoimmune disease, pregnancy or lactation was excluded. Diagnoses were based on clinical symptoms, serum thyroxine and TRAb, thyroid ultrasound and orbital computed tomography. PBMCs were separated from roughly 10 ml of fresh peripheral blood using Ficoll-Paque density gradient centrifugation. Trizol reagent was used to extract total RNA, and RNA quality was then checked on an Agilent 2100 Bioanalyzer.

This clonotype originated in a man aged 18 to 29 with Graves' hyperthyroidism. The V gene is TRBV6-1 and the J gene is TRBJ2-7, and 9 bases in between align with TRBD1. Sequenced: blood. The DNA sequence follows: TGTGCCAGCAGTGAATGGGACAGGGTTTACGAGCAGTACTTC. Translated, it reads CASSEWDRVYEQYF.